The rows below give T cell receptor beta chains drawn from one sample of a study of early T cells in non-severe SARS-CoV-2 infection. TCRdb used MiXCR to reprocess the 5' RACE reads, holding one entry per CDR3 protein. The sample contains roughly 80,000 distinct CDR3 sequences, about 11% of which appear only once. Sequencing used whole blood, obtained at baseline. These receptors came from an adult who was a healthcare worker with PCR-confirmed SARS-CoV-2 infection or an uninfected control (not recorded which). Both conserved end residues are part of each CDR3. D genes are given only for firm matches. The size entry is marked missing in some rows and otherwise reads once, few, many or a size class.

>TRBV10-3|-|-|TRBJ2-1
TGTGCCATCAGTGAGTCGAGCTATGAGCAGTTCTTC
CAISESSYEQFF
>TRBV29-1|TRBD1|many|TRBJ1-1
TGCAGCGTTGAGGGGGACAGGGCCACTGAAGCTTTCTTT
CSVEGDRATEAFF
>TRBV29-1|-|many|TRBJ2-6
TGCAGCGCCCAGGGAGATGGGGCCAACGTCCTGACTTTC
CSAQGDGANVLTF
>TRBV11-3|TRBD1|-|TRBJ1-1
TGTGCCAGCAGCAGCGACAGGGGCGAAGCTTTCTTT
CASSSDRGEAFF
>TRBV5-4|-|many|TRBJ1-3
TGTGCCAGCAGCCGACGTGATTCTGGAAACACCATATATTTT
CASSRRDSGNTIYF
>TRBV4-3|TRBD2|many|TRBJ2-2
TGCGCCAGCAGCCAAGCACTAGCGGGGACCCCCGGGGAGCTGTTTTTT
CASSQALAGTPGELFF
>TRBV7-2|TRBD1|-|TRBJ2-5
TGTGCCAGCAGCTTAGTTGACAGGGCCCAGTACTTC
CASSLVDRAQYF
>TRBV10-1|TRBD1|few|TRBJ1-5
TGCGCCAGCGGCAGGGGGTGCCTCAGACAGCCCCAGCATTTT
CASGRGCLRQPQHF
>TRBV12-3/TRBV12-4|-|-|TRBJ1-2
TGTGCTACCGGGAGGGCGCGGGGCTACACCTTC
CATGRARGYTF
>TRBV27|TRBD1|-|TRBJ1-1
TGTGCCAGCAGTAAAAGGACAGGGGAAACTGAAGCTTTCTTT
CASSKRTGETEAFF
>TRBV10-2|-|many|TRBJ1-3
TGCGCCAGCAGGGCGGCAGGGTCTGGAAACACCATATATTTT
CASRAAGSGNTIYF
>TRBV28|-|few|TRBJ1-3
TGTGCCAGCAGTTTGGGCAGGGTTGGTAACACCATATATTTT
CASSLGRVGNTIYF
>TRBV6-1|TRBD1|few|TRBJ1-5
TGTGCCAGCAGGGCCACAGGGGATCAGCCCCAGCATTTT
CASRATGDQPQHF
>TRBV20-1|-|-|TRBJ1-6
TGCAGTGCTAGAGATTTTGGATCGCATAATTCACCCCTCCACTTT
CSARDFGSHNSPLHF
>TRBV7-2|-|-|TRBJ2-5
TGTGCCAGCAGCTTAGATCGGAGGTCAGAGACCCAGTACTTC
CASSLDRRSETQYF
>TRBV6-6|-|few|TRBJ1-4
TGTGCCAGCAGTCCCGGGGCAGGACGTAATGAAAAACTGTTTTTT
CASSPGAGRNEKLFF
>TRBV5-1|TRBD2|-|TRBJ2-7
TGCGCCAGCAGCTTGGTTCTAGCGGGTCGGATCTACGAGCAGTACTTC
CASSLVLAGRIYEQYF
>TRBV2|-|-|TRBJ2-4
TGTGCCAGCAGCATAAGGAACAGGGACATTCAGTACTTC
CASSIRNRDIQYF
>TRBV5-5|-|many|TRBJ1-1
TGTGCCAGCAGCTTATTACGGGTGAACACTGAAGCTTTCTTT
CASSLLRVNTEAFF
>TRBV20-1|TRBD1|-|TRBJ2-7
TGCAGTGCCGTGGGACAGCACTCCTACGAGCAGTACTTC
CSAVGQHSYEQYF
>TRBV7-9|-|-|TRBJ2-7
TGTGCCAGCAGCCCCGGGGGAATCCCCTACGAGCAGTACTTC
CASSPGGIPYEQYF
>TRBV2|-|few|TRBJ2-2
TGTGCCAGCAGTCCAACTCGGGGAACACGGTCAAACACCGGGGAGCTGTTTTTT
CASSPTRGTRSNTGELFF
>TRBV7-6|TRBD1|many|TRBJ2-7
TGTGCCAGCAGCCCTATCGACAGGGCCTACGAGCAGTACTTC
CASSPIDRAYEQYF
>TRBV4-1|-|-|TRBJ1-1
TGCGCCAGCAGATGGAACACTGAAGCTTTCTTT
CASRWNTEAFF
>TRBV6-2/TRBV6-3|-|many|TRBJ1-1
TGTGCCAGCAGGGATACAGGGCAAAACACTGAAGCTTTCTTT
CASRDTGQNTEAFF
>TRBV29-1|-|few|TRBJ1-1
TGCAGCGTGGAGACAGCAGCGAACACTGAAGCTTTCTTT
CSVETAANTEAFF
>TRBV29-1|-|few|TRBJ2-5
TGCAGCGTTGAGGGTCGGGGAGAGACCCAGTACTTC
CSVEGRGETQYF
>TRBV7-3|-|many|TRBJ2-2
TGTGCCAGCAGCCCCCTCAGGGGCACCAGGGAGCTGTTTTTT
CASSPLRGTRELFF
>TRBV28|TRBD2|-|TRBJ2-3
TGTGCCAGCAGTTTACCGTCTAGCGGGGGGGCAGATACGCAGTATTTT
CASSLPSSGGADTQYF
>TRBV20-1|-|few|TRBJ1-6
TGCAGTGCTACGGTGGGGACACCCAATTCACCCCTCCACTTT
CSATVGTPNSPLHF
>TRBV28|-|many|TRBJ1-2
TGTGCCAGCAGTTTAGTTCGTACTCCCTATGGCTACACCTTC
CASSLVRTPYGYTF
>TRBV4-1|TRBD1|few|TRBJ2-5
TGCGCCAGCAGCCAAGATGCCGGGACAGTCAACCAAGAGACCCAGTACTTC
CASSQDAGTVNQETQYF
>TRBV12-3/TRBV12-4|-|few|TRBJ2-1
TGTGCCAGCAGTTTAGAGGGGCTTATGACCACCTTC
CASSLEGLMTTF
>TRBV24-1|-|-|TRBJ1-5
TGTGCCACCAGTGATTTGAATAATAGCAATCAGCCCCAGCATTTT
CATSDLNNSNQPQHF
>TRBV12-5|-|few|TRBJ2-3
TGTGCTAGTGGAGGACCGACCTCAACAGATACGCAGTATTTT
CASGGPTSTDTQYF
>TRBV29-1|-|few|TRBJ2-5
TGCAGCGTCTCTCTATTTCGCCGAGAAGAGACCCAGTACTTC
CSVSLFRREETQYF
>TRBV5-6|-|few|TRBJ2-5
TGTGCCAGCAGCTTGGTACTACAAGAGACCCAGTACTTC
CASSLVLQETQYF
>TRBV19|-|few|TRBJ2-7
TGTGCCAGTAGTATCCAGCTGCCCTACGAGCAGTACTTC
CASSIQLPYEQYF
>TRBV19|-|-|TRBJ1-6
TGTGCCAGTAGTATCGACAGTCTAAGCTCCTATAATTCACCCCTCCACTTT
CASSIDSLSSYNSPLHF
>TRBV7-9|-|many|TRBJ1-4
TGTGCCAGCAGCTTCGGGCAAGGCGGCGAAAAACTGTTTTTT
CASSFGQGGEKLFF
>TRBV28|TRBD2|-|TRBJ2-7
TGTGCCAGCAGTTTATCGTTAGCGGGGGGACCGGGCGAGCAGTACTTC
CASSLSLAGGPGEQYF
>TRBV30|-|few|TRBJ1-2
TGTGCCTGGAGTGTGGGGCAGGGAGCGGGCGGCTACACCTTC
CAWSVGQGAGGYTF
>TRBV10-3|-|few|TRBJ1-1
TGTGCCATCAGTGATACGAGGGGGGACACTGAAGCTTTCTTT
CAISDTRGDTEAFF
>TRBV29-1|TRBD1|few|TRBJ2-1
TGCAGCGTTGCCCTACCGGGACAGTTTTTGGGGAATGAGCAGTTCTTC
CSVALPGQFLGNEQFF
>TRBV21-1|-|few|TRBJ1-2
TGTGCCAGCAACCTAGACCGGGACAGGCTCTATGGCTACACCTTC
CASNLDRDRLYGYTF
>TRBV7-2|-|many|TRBJ2-5
TGTGCCAGCAGCCCCGGGGGCCCGGAGACCCAGTACTTC
CASSPGGPETQYF
>TRBV6-2/TRBV6-3|TRBD2|few|TRBJ2-1
TGTGCCAGCAGTTACCCAGCGGGGGGGCTCGATGAGCAGTTCTTC
CASSYPAGGLDEQFF
>TRBV6-5|-|-|TRBJ1-5
TGTGCCAGCAGATGGAATCAGCCCCAGCATTTT
CASRWNQPQHF
>TRBV18|-|-|TRBJ2-7
TGTGCCAGCTCACCCTACCGGGAAAGCTCCTACGAGCAGTACTTC
CASSPYRESSYEQYF
>TRBV5-1|-|many|TRBJ1-1
TGCGCCAGCAGCTTGGATCTGGACCCGAACACTGAAGCTTTCTTT
CASSLDLDPNTEAFF
>TRBV12-3/TRBV12-4|-|many|TRBJ1-2
TGTGCCAGCAGTTTTGGGCAGAATGGCTACACCTTC
CASSFGQNGYTF
>TRBV7-9|TRBD2|-|TRBJ2-1
TGTGCCAGCAGCTCGCTGACTAGCGGGGGGTTCGGGAGCAATGAGCAGTTCTTC
CASSSLTSGGFGSNEQFF
>TRBV7-3|-|few|TRBJ2-1
TGTGCCAGCAGCCTTAGCGATGAGCAGTTCTTC
CASSLSDEQFF
>TRBV7-3|TRBD1|-|TRBJ2-2
TGTGCCAGCAGCCCCACCCGGCCGACAGGGCCCGAGGAGCTGTTTTTT
CASSPTRPTGPEELFF
>TRBV29-1|TRBD1|-|TRBJ2-7
TGCAGCGTTGCAGGGGGCGCATCCTACGAGCAGTACTTC
CSVAGGASYEQYF